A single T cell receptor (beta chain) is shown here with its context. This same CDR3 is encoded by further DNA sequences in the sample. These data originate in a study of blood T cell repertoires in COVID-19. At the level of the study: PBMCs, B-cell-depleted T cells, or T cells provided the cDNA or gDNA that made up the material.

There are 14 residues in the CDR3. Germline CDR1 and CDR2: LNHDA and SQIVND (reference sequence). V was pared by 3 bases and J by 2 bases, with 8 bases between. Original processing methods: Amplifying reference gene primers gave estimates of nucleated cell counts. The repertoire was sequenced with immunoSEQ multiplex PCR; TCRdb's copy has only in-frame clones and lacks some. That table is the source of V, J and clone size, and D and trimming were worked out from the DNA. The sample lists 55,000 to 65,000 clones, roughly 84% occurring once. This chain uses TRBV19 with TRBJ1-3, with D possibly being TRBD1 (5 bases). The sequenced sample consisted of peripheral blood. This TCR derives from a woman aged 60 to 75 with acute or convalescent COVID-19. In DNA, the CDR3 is TGTGCCAGTAGTATCGGACAAGCTGGAAACACCATATATTTT. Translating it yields CASSIGQAGNTIYF.